Listed below are T cell receptor beta chains from one sample, sequenced in a study of T cell changes during pregnancy in multiple sclerosis. This table comes from immunoSEQ multiplex PCR, and its TCRdb copy is limited to in-frame clones, with some not included. The sample has roughly 30,000 clones; about 89% are singletons. The source was CD8+ T cells from peripheral blood mononuclear cells, collected before pregnancy. The receptors derive from a female donor with multiple sclerosis, enrolled in a pregnancy study. Each CDR3 is given with its conserved first and last residue.

>TRBV7-9|TRBJ2-1
CASSPDSNEQFF
>TRBV7-9|TRBJ1-4
CASSLNPRRNANEKLFF
>TRBV10-3|TRBJ2-7
CAISQRTGVDEQYF
>TRBV30|TRBJ2-5
CAWSVRGTRRGTQYF
>TRBV4-2|TRBJ2-3
CASSQDFERGWDSTDTQYF
>TRBV11-2|TRBJ2-3
CASSLGQITDTQYF
>TRBV6-5|TRBJ1-6
CASSPRTGEYSPLHF
>TRBV7-6|TRBJ2-7
CASSLGLYGGEYEQYF
>TRBV6-4|TRBJ2-2
CASSASGSNTGELFF
>TRBV2|TRBJ2-7
CASSIPRDRPYYEQYF
>TRBV14|TRBJ1-2
CASSQDRRGGYTF
>TRBV30|TRBJ2-7
CAWSVLSYEQYF
>TRBV11-1|TRBJ1-1
CASSLVGTGPEAFF
>TRBV6-1|TRBJ2-7
CASSDGSSSYEQYF
>TRBV4-1|TRBJ2-2
CASSQDRATGELFF
>TRBV9|TRBJ2-1
CASSVGEGVSSYNEQFF
>TRBV11-2|TRBJ2-7
CASSLPGGTSYYEQYF
>TRBV6-1|TRBJ2-1
CASSEASGGANEQFF
>TRBV30|TRBJ2-2
CAWTDRDTGELFF
>TRBV10-2|TRBJ1-6
CASSEYRDSPLHF
>TRBV15|TRBJ1-4
CATSRERFARAGNEKLFF
>TRBV30|TRBJ2-1
CAWSEGLEQFF
>TRBV15|TRBJ2-7
CATRGQGAYEQYF
>TRBV6-5|TRBJ1-2
CASSFGAGVGGYTF
>TRBV29-1|TRBJ2-3
CTPDTQYF
>TRBV9|TRBJ1-6
CASSERQFSPLHF
>TRBV2|TRBJ1-1
CASRTRQGRVEAFF
>TRBV11-2|TRBJ2-5
CASRASGGQETQYF
>TRBV30|TRBJ2-5
CAWSDRLAGLGETQYF
>TRBV29-1|TRBJ2-7
CSAGGESYEQYF
>TRBV5-5|TRBJ2-7
CASRLGQTYEQYF